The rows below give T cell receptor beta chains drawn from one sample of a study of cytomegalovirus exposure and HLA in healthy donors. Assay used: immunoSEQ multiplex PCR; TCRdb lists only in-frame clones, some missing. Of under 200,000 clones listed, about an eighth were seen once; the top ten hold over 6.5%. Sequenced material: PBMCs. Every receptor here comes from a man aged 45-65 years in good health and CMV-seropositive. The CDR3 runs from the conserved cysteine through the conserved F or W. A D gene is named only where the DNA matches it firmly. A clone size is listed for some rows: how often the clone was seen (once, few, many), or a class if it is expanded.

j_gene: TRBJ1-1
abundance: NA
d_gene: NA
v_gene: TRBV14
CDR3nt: TGTGCCAGCAGCGAATACAGGGATAGCACTGAAGCTTTCTTT
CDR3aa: CASSEYRDSTEAFF

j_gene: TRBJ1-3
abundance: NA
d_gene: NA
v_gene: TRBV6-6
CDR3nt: TGTGCCAGCAGAGTCGAGGCATCTGGAAACACCATATATTTT
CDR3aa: CASRVEASGNTIYF

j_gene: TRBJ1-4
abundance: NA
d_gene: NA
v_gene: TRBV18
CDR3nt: TGTGCCAGCTCACGCTCCGGAGACGTTGAAAAACTGTTTTTT
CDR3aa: CASSRSGDVEKLFF

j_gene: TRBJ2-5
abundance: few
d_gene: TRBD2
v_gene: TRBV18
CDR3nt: TGTGCCAGCTCACCAATTTCCGGACTAGCGGGGGGGCAAGAGACCCAGTACTTC
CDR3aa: CASSPISGLAGGQETQYF

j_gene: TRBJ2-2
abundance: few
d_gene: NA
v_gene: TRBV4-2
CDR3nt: TGTGCCAGCAGCCCTGCAGGCGATACGAACACCGGGGAGCTGTTTTTT
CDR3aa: CASSPAGDTNTGELFF

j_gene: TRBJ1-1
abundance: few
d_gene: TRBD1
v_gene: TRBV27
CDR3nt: TGTGCCAGCAGTCGGACAGGAGCTAACACTGAAGCTTTCTTT
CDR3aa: CASSRTGANTEAFF

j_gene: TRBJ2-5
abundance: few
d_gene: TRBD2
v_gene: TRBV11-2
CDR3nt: TGTGCCAGCAGCCCCTCAGGACTAGCGGGGGAAGAGACCCAGTACTTC
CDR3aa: CASSPSGLAGEETQYF

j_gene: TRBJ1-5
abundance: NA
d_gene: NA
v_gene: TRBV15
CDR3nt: TGTGCCACCAGCAGTACCAGGGGTCAGCCCCAGCATTTT
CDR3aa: CATSSTRGQPQHF

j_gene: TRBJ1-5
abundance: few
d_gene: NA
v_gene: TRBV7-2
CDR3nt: TGTGCCAGCAGCTTGGCCTGGAGCGCGAGCAATCAGCCCCAGCATTTT
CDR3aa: CASSLAWSASNQPQHF

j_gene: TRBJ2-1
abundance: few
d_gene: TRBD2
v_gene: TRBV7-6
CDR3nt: TGTGCCAGCAGCTTAATAGCGGGGGCCTACAATGAGCAGTTCTTC
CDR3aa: CASSLIAGAYNEQFF

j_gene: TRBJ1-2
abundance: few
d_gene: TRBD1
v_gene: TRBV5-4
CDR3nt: TGTGCCAGCAGCTCCCTGGCAGGGGGATATGGCTACACCTTC
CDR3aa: CASSSLAGGYGYTF

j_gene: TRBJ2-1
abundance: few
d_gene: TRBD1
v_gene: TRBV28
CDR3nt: TGTGCCAGCAGTGCCACAGGGGGCGCCTACAATGAGCAGTTCTTC
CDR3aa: CASSATGGAYNEQFF

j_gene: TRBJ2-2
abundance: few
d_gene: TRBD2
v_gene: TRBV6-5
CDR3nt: TGTGCCAGCAGTAGGACTAGCGGGGGCCCCGGGGAGCTGTTTTTT
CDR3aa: CASSRTSGGPGELFF

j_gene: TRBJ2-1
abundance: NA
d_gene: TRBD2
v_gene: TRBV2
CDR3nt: TGTGCCAGCAGTCGGACTAGCGGGGGGCATTTAGGTGAGCAGTTCTTC
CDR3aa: CASSRTSGGHLGEQFF

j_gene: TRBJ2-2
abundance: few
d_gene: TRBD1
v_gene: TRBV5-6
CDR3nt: TGTGCCAGCAGCTTGACAGGGGAAACCGGGGAGCTGTTTTTT
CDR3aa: CASSLTGETGELFF

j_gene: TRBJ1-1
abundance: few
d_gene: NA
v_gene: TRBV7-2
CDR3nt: TGTGCCAGCAGCCCCAGCAGGGTCGAGACTGAAGCTTTCTTT
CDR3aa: CASSPSRVETEAFF

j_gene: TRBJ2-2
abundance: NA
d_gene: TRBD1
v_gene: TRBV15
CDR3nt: TGTGCCACCAGCAGAGCGGGACAGGGGGCGCCCAAAACCGGGGAGCTGTTTTTT
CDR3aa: CATSRAGQGAPKTGELFF

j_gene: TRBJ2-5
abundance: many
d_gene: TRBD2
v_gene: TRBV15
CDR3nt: TGTGCCACCAGCAGAGGGACTAGCGGGGGCGAGGAGACCCAGTACTTC
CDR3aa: CATSRGTSGGEETQYF

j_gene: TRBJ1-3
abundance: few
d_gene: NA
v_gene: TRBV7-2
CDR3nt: TGTGCCAGCAGCTTAGCGGTGGGAGCTGTCTCTGGAAACACCATATATTTT
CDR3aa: CASSLAVGAVSGNTIYF

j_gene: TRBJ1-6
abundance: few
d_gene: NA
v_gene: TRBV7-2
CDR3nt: TGTGCCAGCAGCTTAGCCCAGGGGACACCCCTCCACTTT
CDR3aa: CASSLAQGTPLHF

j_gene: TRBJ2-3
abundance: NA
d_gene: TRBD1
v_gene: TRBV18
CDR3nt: TGTGCCAGCTCACTTTCTCCGGGACAGGGGACAGATACGCAGTATTTT
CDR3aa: CASSLSPGQGTDTQYF

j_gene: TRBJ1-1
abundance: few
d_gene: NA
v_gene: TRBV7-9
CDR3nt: TGTGCCAGCAGCGTAGGACTGGGGGAGGAGGGAGCTTTCTTT
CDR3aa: CASSVGLGEEGAFF

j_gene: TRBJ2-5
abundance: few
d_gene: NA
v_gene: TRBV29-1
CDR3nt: TGCAGCGCCCTGGGTCAGGGCCGAGAGACCCAGTACTTC
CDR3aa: CSALGQGRETQYF

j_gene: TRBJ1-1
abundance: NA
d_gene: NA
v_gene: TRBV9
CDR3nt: TGTGCCAGCAGCGTAGACGGGAGGACTGAAGCTTTCTTT
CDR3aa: CASSVDGRTEAFF

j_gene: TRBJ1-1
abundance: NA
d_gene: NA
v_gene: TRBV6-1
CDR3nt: TGTGCCAGCACCGAGGGTGGCATGAACACTGAAGCTTTCTTT
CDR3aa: CASTEGGMNTEAFF

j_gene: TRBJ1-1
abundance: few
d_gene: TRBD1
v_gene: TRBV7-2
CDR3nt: TGTGCCAGCAGCTTCGGGACAGGGGGCGGCAGTGAAGCTTTCTTT
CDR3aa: CASSFGTGGGSEAFF